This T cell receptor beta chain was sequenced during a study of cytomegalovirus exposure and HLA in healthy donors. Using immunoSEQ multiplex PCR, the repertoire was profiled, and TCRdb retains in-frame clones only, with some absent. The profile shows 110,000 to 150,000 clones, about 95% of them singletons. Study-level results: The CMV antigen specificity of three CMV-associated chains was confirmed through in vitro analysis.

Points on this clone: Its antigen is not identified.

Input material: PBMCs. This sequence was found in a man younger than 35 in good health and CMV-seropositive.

CDR3 sequence reads: CASSLGGGSYEQYF. In DNA, the CDR3 is TGTGCCAGCAGCTTGGGGGGCGGTTCCTACGAGCAGTACTTC. V and J are TRBV5-5 and TRBJ2-7; possible D gene TRBD1, 5 bases. The germline CDR1 and CDR2 sequences are SGHKS and YYEKEE (reference sequence). V lost 0 bases and J lost 1, with 8 bases in between. The CDR3 consists of 14 residues. Full variable domain (rest looked up from reference TRBV5-5 and TRBJ2-7): DAGVTQSPTHLIKTRGQQVTLRCSPISGHKSVSWYQQVLGQGPQFIFQYYEKEERGRGNFPDRFSARQFPNYSSELNVNALLLGDSALYLCASSLGGGSYEQYFGPGTRLTVT.